This entry describes one T cell receptor beta chain. Antigen specificity is unknown. The data originate from a study of cytomegalovirus exposure and HLA in healthy donors. General study findings and limits: What TCR beta sequences reportedly achieved was accurate prediction of HLA-A and HLA-B alleles in most subjects. Indistinguishable V segments, including TRBV6-2 and TRBV6-3, were excluded.

The PCR employed 60 Vbeta primers together with 13 Jbeta primers. The table came from immunoSEQ multiplex PCR; TCRdb's copy has only in-frame clones and leaves some out. The table includes 130,000 or so clones, around 67% detected once. V was clipped by 0 bases and J by 8 bases, with 7 bases between them. The length of the CDR3 is 13 residues. Germline V lookup: CDR1 KGHSH, CDR2 LQKENI. Specimen: PBMCs. The V gene is TRBV18, the J gene TRBJ2-2; D gene ambiguous. This sequence was found in a woman aged 40-49 years in good health and CMV-seropositive. DNA of the CDR3: TGTGCCAGCTCACCACCGTCGGAGGGGGAGCTGTTTTTT. This encodes CASSPPSEGELFF.